The next 29 T cell receptor beta chains were all read from a single sample in a study of cytomegalovirus exposure and HLA in healthy donors. PCR primers comprised 60 Vbeta and 13 Jbeta primers. Data came from immunoSEQ multiplex PCR; TCRdb stores just in-frame clones and leaves some out. This table holds roughly 100,000 clones, roughly 85% found once. Material for sequencing was PBMCs. These receptors all stem from a middle-aged man in good health and CMV-seronegative.

A few counts support this clone. The CDR3 DNA is TGTGCCAGCAGTTTCCCCTTGGACAGATACAATGAGCAGTTCTTC. As protein: CASSFPLDRYNEQFF. The V call is TRBV6-6, the J call TRBJ2-1; weak D call: TRBD1 (6 bases). The CDR3 is 15 amino acids. Between the trimmed V and J ends, which lost 4 bases and 4 bases, there was a span of 14 bases. Germline CDR1 reads MNHNY; CDR2 reads SVGAGI (reference sequence).

V gene TRBV6-5 combines with J gene TRBJ2-3, with 8 bases that match TRBD1. Germline V gives CDR1 MNHEY, CDR2 SVGAGI. The V gene end was trimmed by 5 bases and the J gene end by 0 bases; junction bases not matched to a gene: 4. CDR3 length: 15 residues. The CDR3: CASSPRQGSTDTQYF. CDR3 DNA: TGTGCCAGCAGTCCCCGACAGGGGAGCACAGATACGCAGTATTTT.

The chain links TRBV18 to TRBJ1-2; 9 bases are a match to TRBD1. The germline CDR1 and CDR2 sequences are KGHSH and LQKENI. J lost 6 bases, V lost 3 bases, and 8 bases had no gene match. The length of the CDR3 is 15 residues. The CDR3 DNA is TGTGCCAGCTCACCGTCCGCCGGGACAGGGAATGGCTACACCTTC. Its translation is CASSPSAGTGNGYTF.

The chain couples TRBV11-2 to TRBJ1-2; D is uncertain. V lost 1 base and J 5 bases, leaving 8 bases between the germline ends. From germline, CDR1 is SGHAT and CDR2 FQNNGV. The CDR3 is 13 residues long. Here the CDR3 reads CASSLGATYGYTF. The CDR3, as DNA: TGTGCCAGCAGCTTAGGGGCTACTTATGGCTACACCTTC. Together with reference TRBV11-2 and TRBJ1-2, the CDR3 gives the full variable domain: EAGVAQSPRYKIIEKRQSVAFWCNPISGHATLYWYQQILGQGPKLLIQFQNNGVVDDSQLPKDRFSAERLKGVDSTLKIQPAKLEDSAVYLCASSLGATYGYTFGSGTRLTVV.

The rearrangement links TRBV27 to TRBJ2-7; no clear D gene. CDR1 is MNHEY and CDR2 is SMNVEV in the germline V gene (reference sequence). Trimming pared 5 bases from V and 4 bases from J, leaving 18 bases between. CDR3 length equals 15 residues. CDR3: CASSSWPGEEYEQYF. CDR3 nucleotides: TGTGCCAGCAGTAGCTGGCCCGGTGAGGAATACGAGCAGTACTTC.

The chain combines TRBV2 with TRBJ1-5; perhaps TRBD1 as D (5 bases). V dropped 6 bases and J dropped 3 bases, with 18 bases sitting between them. This CDR3 is built from 16 residues. The V gene's germline CDR1 is SNHLY and CDR2 FYNNEI. CDR3 DNA: TGTGCCAGCAGCGAAAGCAGGGCAATCCACAATCAGCCCCAGCATTTT. It encodes CASSESRAIHNQPQHF.

The rearrangement links TRBV5-4 to TRBJ1-2; D might be TRBD1 (5 bases). Trimming cost V 2 bases and J 5 bases, with 19 bases left between them. Looked up from germline, CDR1 is SGHNT and CDR2 is YYREEE (reference sequence). CDR3 length equals 16 residues. DNA of the CDR3: TGTGCCAGCAGCTTAGGCCCGGCGGGGGGTGGTTATGGCTACACCTTC. This sequence encodes CASSLGPAGGGYGYTF.

This clone was seen more than once but under ten times. The genes are TRBV5-1 and TRBJ2-5; 9 bases agree with TRBD2. V lost 0 bases and J lost 5; bases outside the gene matches: 8. The CDR3 sequence is 16 residues long. Germline-derived CDR1 and CDR2 are SGHRS and YFSETQ. CDR3 bases: TGCGCCAGCAGCTTGGAGGGCGGGGGGGCCGCGGAGACCCAGTACTTC. Its translation: CASSLEGGGAAETQYF.

This chain links TRBV5-1 with TRBJ1-2, with a possible D match to TRBD1 (5 bases). With 0 bases removed from V and 8 bases from J, the gap between germline ends came to 17 bases. Germline CDR1 SGHRS, CDR2 YFSETQ. The CDR3 is 15 residues long. CDR3 nucleotides: TGCGCCAGCAGCTTGGCCAACAGGAACGTAGAAGGCTACACCTTC. Amino acids: CASSLANRNVEGYTF.

The genes are TRBV5-1 and TRBJ1-6; D is perhaps TRBD1 (5 bases). Trimming took 4 bases from V and 2 from J, leaving 16 bases between them. The CDR3 has 17 residues. Germline CDR1 reads SGHRS; CDR2 reads YFSETQ. CDR3 amino acids: CASSPIGQGAYNSPLHF. CDR3 DNA sequence: TGCGCCAGCAGCCCGATCGGGCAGGGCGCCTATAATTCACCCCTCCACTTT. The full variable domain, with the rest looked up from reference TRBV5-1 and TRBJ1-6, is KAGVTQTPRYLIKTRGQQVTLSCSPISGHRSVSWYQQTPGQGLQFLFEYFSETQRNKGNFPGRFSGRQFSNSRSEMNVSTLELGDSALYLCASSPIGQGAYNSPLHFGNGTRLTVT.

V is TRBV5-4 and J is TRBJ2-5; 8 nucleotides agree with TRBD2. Trimming at V came to 4 bases and at J to 5 bases, leaving 13 bases not matched to a gene. The germline V gene encodes CDR1 SGHNT and CDR2 YYREEE (reference sequence). The CDR3 has 16 amino acids. This chain's CDR3 is CASSPPFGTRVETQYF. The CDR3 DNA reads as TGTGCCAGCAGCCCCCCGTTCGGGACTAGGGTGGAGACCCAGTACTTC.

This clone was seen only once. The chain recombines TRBV7-9 with TRBJ1-5, with unresolved D. Germline-derived CDR1 and CDR2 are SEHNR and FQNEAQ (reference sequence). The V gene lost 5 bases and the J gene lost 4 bases, with 6 bases spanning the gap. The CDR3 totals 12 residues. The CDR3 coding sequence is TGTGCCAGCAGCGGCGGTAATCAGCCCCAGCATTTT. It is translated as CASSGGNQPQHF.

The chain uses TRBV6-1 and TRBJ2-7; 9 bases fit TRBD1. Trimming cost V 8 bases and J 3 bases; bases outside gene matches: 8. There are 14 residues in the CDR3. The germline V gene encodes CDR1 MNHNS and CDR2 SASEGT. The CDR3 reads CASSQQGANYEQYF. CDR3 coding DNA: TGTGCCAGCTCCCAACAGGGGGCGAACTACGAGCAGTACTTC.

The CDR3 nucleotides are TGTGCCAGCAGCAGGGACAGGATTTATGGCTACACCTTC. It is translated as CASSRDRIYGYTF. The chain recombines TRBV6-5 with TRBJ1-2; 8 bases are a match to TRBD1. The CDR3 sequence is 13 residues long. V was pared by 6 bases and J by 5 bases, with 5 bases of the junction left unmatched. CDR1 is MNHEY, CDR2 SVGAGI, per germline.

J is TRBJ2-7 and V is TRBV4-1; D ambiguous. The V end was cut by 0 bases, the J end by 2 bases, with 8 bases between. CDR3 length: 14 residues. Germline assignment: CDR1 MGHRA and CDR2 YSYEKL. CDR3 protein: CASSQEWATYEQYF. The CDR3 DNA reads TGCGCCAGCAGCCAAGAATGGGCCACCTACGAGCAGTACTTC.

This clone was counted a single time. This rearrangement joins TRBV6-5 to TRBJ2-2; 7 bases align to TRBD1. The V gene's germline CDR1 is MNHEY and CDR2 SVGAGI. This CDR3 spans 15 amino acids. Germline trimming cut 7 bases from V and 1 base from J; bases unmatched to any gene: 6. CDR3 sequence: CASTATGMNTGELFF. The CDR3 coding sequence is TGTGCCAGCACTGCGACAGGGATGAACACCGGGGAGCTGTTTTTT.

The V gene is TRBV14, the J gene TRBJ2-1, with 10 bases that match TRBD2. The CDR3 spans 14 residues. Trimming at V came to 4 bases and at J to 7 bases, leaving 4 bases not matched to a gene. Germline V gene lookup returns CDR1 SGHDN and CDR2 FVKESK. CDR3 region: CASSRSGGANEQFF. CDR3 bases: TGTGCCAGCAGCCGAAGCGGGGGGGCAAATGAGCAGTTCTTC.

This clone was seen more than once but under ten times. V usage is TRBV2 and J usage is TRBJ2-7; tentatively, D is TRBD2 (6 bases). The germline V gene has CDR1 SNHLY and CDR2 FYNNEI. Trimming cost V 6 bases and J 0 bases, with 9 bases left between them. This CDR3 has 13 residues. CDR3 sequence: CASSPGLSYEQYF. CDR3 in DNA: TGTGCCAGCAGCCCGGGACTCTCCTACGAGCAGTACTTC.

The chain recombines TRBV27 with TRBJ2-2; the D is unclear. Germline V gives CDR1 MNHEY, CDR2 SMNVEV (reference sequence). With 5 bases removed from V and 7 bases from J, the gap between germline ends came to 5 bases. The CDR3 runs 11 residues. The DNA for the CDR3 is TGTGCCAGCAGTCCCGGCGGGGAGCTGTTTTTT. This codes for CASSPGGELFF.

The V gene is TRBV29-1, the J gene TRBJ1-1, with 10 bases aligning to TRBD1. The J segment lost 8 bases and the V segment lost 1 base, leaving 7 bases of the junction unmatched. The CDR3 is 14 amino acids. Germline lookup yields CDR1 SQVTM and CDR2 ANQGSEA. The CDR3 DNA follows: TGCAGCGTTGAAGTGCGACAGGGGGCAACCGAAGCTTTCTTT. Protein sequence: CSVEVRQGATEAFF.

J is TRBJ1-1 and V is TRBV29-1, with D perhaps matching TRBD1 (5 bases). The CDR3 is 13 residues long. The V and J ends lost 7 bases and 2 bases respectively, with 14 bases between them. The V gene's germline CDR1 is SQVTM and CDR2 ANQGSEA. The CDR3 loop is CSAEDSFNTEAFF. CDR3 sequence (DNA): TGCAGCGCGGAAGACAGTTTTAACACTGAAGCTTTCTTT.

This chain joins TRBV7-3 and TRBJ2-1; TRBD1 might be the D (5 bases). This CDR3 comprises 12 residues. The V gene lost 2 bases and the J gene lost 16 bases, with 15 bases spanning the gap. Germline CDR1 is SGHTA and CDR2 is FQGTGA. The CDR3 sequence: CASSLYQGSKFF. CDR3 coding DNA: TGTGCCAGCAGCTTATACCAGGGCAGCAAATTCTTC.

V is TRBV5-1 and J is TRBJ2-1, with D possibly matching TRBD2 (5 bases). The CDR3 spans 18 residues. Germline CDR1 reads SGHRS; CDR2 reads YFSETQ. The V gene lost 4 bases and the J gene lost 4 bases, with 24 bases spanning the gap. In nucleotides, the CDR3 is TGCGCCAGCAGCCTCTTTAGCGTCGGCGCGAAGGGATACAATGAGCAGTTCTTC. Translation gives CASSLFSVGAKGYNEQFF. Looking up the rest from reference TRBV5-1 and TRBJ2-1 gives the full variable domain: KAGVTQTPRYLIKTRGQQVTLSCSPISGHRSVSWYQQTPGQGLQFLFEYFSETQRNKGNFPGRFSGRQFSNSRSEMNVSTLELGDSALYLCASSLFSVGAKGYNEQFFGPGTRLTVL.

The genes are TRBV5-1 and TRBJ2-7; D unresolved. V lost 2 bases, J lost 2 bases, and 14 bases lay in between. From germline, CDR1 is SGHRS and CDR2 YFSETQ. CDR3 length equals 15 residues. CDR3 sequence (DNA): TGCGCCAGCAGCTTTGGTACCTCTGGAGCCTACGAGCAGTACTTC. Translating gives CASSFGTSGAYEQYF.

This clone came up a few times. The rearrangement uses TRBV29-1 and TRBJ2-1; TRBD1 matches 9 bases. The CDR3 sequence is 14 residues long. Germline assignment: CDR1 SQVTM and CDR2 ANQGSEA. The trim removed 3 bases at V and 9 bases at J, leaving 9 bases unmatched. Here the CDR3 reads CSVDDITGGGEQFF. In DNA, the CDR3 is TGCAGCGTTGACGACATCACAGGGGGCGGTGAGCAGTTCTTC.

The V call is TRBV7-2, the J call TRBJ1-2; 7 nucleotides line up with TRBD1. Per the germline V gene, CDR1 is SGHTA and CDR2 is FQGNSA. The CDR3 is 15 residues long. The ends lost 6 bases at V and 5 bases at J; junction bases unmatched: 12. CDR3: CASSSRGSEQYGYTF. The CDR3 nucleotides are TGTGCCAGCAGTTCCAGGGGGTCTGAACAATATGGCTACACCTTC.

Comment on this clone: One end of the junction does not line up with germline, which may come from a read error. The V gene is TRBV6-6, the J gene TRBJ1-1; D is undetermined. The CDR3 is 13 residues long. Germline V gene lookup returns CDR1 MNHNY and CDR2 SVGAGI (reference sequence). The CDR3: CASNQKVGRLMAF. CDR3 coding DNA: TGTGCCAGCAACCAAAAGGTGGGCCGCCTCATGGCTTTT.

This chain joins TRBV13 and TRBJ1-2; no clear D. CDR1 is PRHDT, CDR2 FYEKMQ, per germline (reference sequence). Trimming stripped 0 bases from V and 6 bases from J, with 14 bases between. This CDR3 contains 15 residues. The CDR3 nucleotides are TGTGCCAGCAGCTTAGGCCTCGGGGTTCAGGATGGCTACACCTTC. Protein product: CASSLGLGVQDGYTF.

CDR3 in DNA: TGTGCCAGCCGAGCGGGGGGGCTCTACTACGAGCAGTACTTC. This gives the protein CASRAGGLYYEQYF. This chain joins TRBV27 and TRBJ2-7; 10 bases agree with TRBD2. Germline V gene lookup returns CDR1 MNHEY and CDR2 SMNVEV (reference sequence). After removal of 8 bases from V and 3 bases from J, the junction contained 7 bases not matched to a gene. The CDR3 spans 14 residues.